The 29 T cell receptor beta chains listed next were all sequenced from one sample in a study of blood T cell repertoires in COVID-19. Assay: immunoSEQ multiplex PCR; the TCRdb copy retains only in-frame clones and omits some. The sample consists of 500,000 or so clones, about 85% of them appearing once. The sequenced sample was PBMCs or T cells enriched from blood (not recorded which). The origin of the receptors is a woman between 18 and 29 years old who had recovered from COVID-19.

As DNA, the CDR3 is TGTGCCAGCAGCTTCGGGGGGGCAAGAGATACGCAGTATTTT. Translated: CASSFGGARDTQYF. J is TRBJ2-3 and V is TRBV7-9, with 8 bases matching TRBD2. V lost 3 bases and J lost 5; bases outside the gene matches: 4. CDR3 length: 14 residues. Germline CDR1 and CDR2: SEHNR and FQNEAQ (reference sequence).

The chain joins TRBV5-1 to TRBJ2-4, with D unclear. The V gene lost 0 bases and the J gene lost 1 base, with 8 bases spanning the gap. Germline V gene sequence: CDR1 SGHRS, CDR2 YFSETQ. This CDR3 comprises 15 residues. The CDR3 spells CASSLGGSAKNIQYF. The CDR3 DNA follows: TGCGCCAGCAGCTTGGGAGGTTCGGCCAAAAACATTCAGTACTTC.

The chain recombines TRBV9 with TRBJ2-1; TRBD2 agrees at 7 bases. Germline lookup yields CDR1 SGDLS and CDR2 YYNGEE. The CDR3 extends over 14 amino acids. The V and J ends lost 3 bases and 1 base, in that order; junction bases with no gene match: 1. The CDR3 region has the DNA TGTGCCAGCAGCGCGGGGGGTTCCTACAATGAGCAGTTCTTC. This codes for CASSAGGSYNEQFF. The entire variable domain, with the rest obtained from reference TRBV9 and TRBJ2-1, is as follows: DSGVTQTPKHLITATGQRVTLRCSPRSGDLSVYWYQQSLDQGLQFLIQYYNGEERAKGNILERFSAQQFPDLHSELNLSSLELGDSALYFCASSAGGSYNEQFFGPGTRLTVL.

V and J are TRBV10-1 and TRBJ1-2; the match to TRBD1 covers 8 bases. This CDR3 is 13 amino acids long. After removal of 4 bases from V and 8 bases from J, the junction contained 6 bases not matched to a gene. CDR1 is WNHNN, CDR2 SYGVQD, per germline (reference sequence). The CDR3 bases are TGCGCCAGCAGTGTGGACAGGGAGGGCGGCTACACCTTC. Its translation is CASSVDREGGYTF.

CDR3: CASSSDLQRGYEQYF. The CDR3 coding sequence is TGTGCCAGCAGCTCCGACCTCCAGCGGGGCTACGAGCAGTACTTC. The chain couples TRBV11-2 to TRBJ2-7, with 7 bases identical to TRBD2. Germline trimming cut 4 bases from V and 3 bases from J; bases unmatched to any gene: 9. Germline lookup yields CDR1 SGHAT and CDR2 FQNNGV. This CDR3 region has 15 residues.

The chain combines TRBV6-5 with TRBJ1-5; tentative D call: TRBD1 (6 bases). The CDR3 consists of 16 residues. Germline V CDR1 and CDR2: MNHEY, SVGAGI. V was pared by 2 bases and J by 6 bases, with 17 bases between. CDR3 in DNA: TGTGCCAGCAGTTACGTCGGGGGGCTTAACAGTCAGCCCCAGCATTTT. It translates to CASSYVGGLNSQPQHF.

As for this clone: The germline gene is not matched at one end of the junction; a read error may be the cause. This rearrangement joins TRBV24-1 to TRBJ2-1, with 8 bases that match TRBD2. This CDR3 region has 12 residues. Germline loops: CDR1 KGHDR, CDR2 SFDVKD. CDR3 protein: CATSSSRGGEVF. CDR3 DNA: TGTGCCACCAGCTCCTCTCGGGGGGGGGAGGTCTTC.

The V and J genes are TRBV6-1 and TRBJ1-6, with D tentatively TRBD1 (5 bases). The V end lost 2 bases, the J end lost 8 bases, and 16 bases lay between the germline ends. Per germline, CDR1 MNHNS and CDR2 SASEGT. This CDR3 has 16 amino acids. In DNA form, the CDR3 reads TGTGCCAGCAGTGAATTTGCGGCGGGGGACTATTCACCCCTCCACTTT. Translated: CASSEFAAGDYSPLHF.

This chain joins TRBV10-3 and TRBJ2-1; 7 bases are shared with TRBD2. The V and J ends lost 10 bases and 3 bases, in that order; junction bases with no gene match: 6. The CDR3 contains 13 residues. The V gene's germline CDR1 is ENHRY and CDR2 SYGVKD. The CDR3 coding sequence is TGTGCCACCCTGGGAGGGAACTACAATGAGCAGTTCTTC. The encoded protein is CATLGGNYNEQFF.

The rearrangement joins TRBV2 to TRBJ1-5; D might be TRBD1 (5 bases). This CDR3 is 15 amino acids long. Between the trimmed V and J ends, which lost 5 bases and 0 bases, there was a span of 11 bases. The V gene's germline CDR1 is SNHLY and CDR2 FYNNEI. DNA for the CDR3: TGTGCCAGCAGTAGGGGCGGTAATAGCAATCAGCCCCAGCATTTT. This translates into CASSRGGNSNQPQHF.

The rearrangement links TRBV7-9 to TRBJ2-2; D is unresolved. The CDR3 spans 14 residues. Germline CDR1 SEHNR, CDR2 FQNEAQ (reference sequence). V dropped 5 bases and J dropped 6 bases, with 13 bases sitting between them. The CDR3 is CASSPSWLAGELFF. CDR3 bases: TGTGCCAGCAGCCCCTCGTGGCTAGCCGGGGAGCTGTTTTTT.

V is TRBV4-1 and J is TRBJ1-1; weak D call: TRBD1 (5 bases). The CDR3 contains 15 residues. Germline assignment: CDR1 MGHRA and CDR2 YSYEKL. V lost 5 bases, J lost 1 base, and 14 bases lay in between. Here the CDR3 reads CASSFSGGGNTEAFF. The CDR3 DNA is TGCGCCAGCAGCTTTTCGGGCGGGGGGAACACTGAAGCTTTCTTT.

V gene TRBV18 combines with J gene TRBJ2-2, with unresolved D. The CDR3 has 11 residues. Trimming took off 3 bases at V and 8 bases at J, with 4 bases between the two ends. Looked up from germline, CDR1 is KGHSH and CDR2 is LQKENI. Here the CDR3 reads CASSPQGELFF. CDR3 nucleotide sequence: TGTGCCAGCTCACCCCAAGGGGAGCTGTTTTTT.

This clone came up a few times. This sequence joins TRBV6-5 and TRBJ1-1, with 8 nucleotides matching TRBD1. The V segment lost 5 bases and the J segment 4 bases; nucleotides outside the gene matches: 9. The CDR3 totals 15 residues. Germline CDR1 reads MNHEY; CDR2 reads SVGAGI. The CDR3 spells CASSPRTGPPTEAFF. For the CDR3, the DNA is TGTGCCAGCAGTCCGCGGACAGGGCCCCCCACTGAAGCTTTCTTT.

This clone has just one count. This rearrangement joins TRBV28 to TRBJ1-2, with 8 bases aligning to TRBD1. CDR1 and CDR2 (germline): MDHEN, SYDVKM. After removal of 10 bases from V and 7 bases from J, the junction contained 8 bases not matched to a gene. The CDR3 loop spans 12 amino acids. The CDR3 DNA reads TGTGCCACAGATGACAGGGGAATTGGCTACACCTTC. This sequence encodes CATDDRGIGYTF.

The chain is built from TRBV29-1 and TRBJ1-2; no clear D. The CDR3 is 11 amino acids. Germline loops: CDR1 SQVTM, CDR2 ANQGSEA. Trimming took 5 bases from V and 1 from J, leaving 5 bases between them. This chain's CDR3 is CSVIFNYGYTF. CDR3 nucleotide sequence: TGCAGCGTTATATTTAACTATGGCTACACCTTC.

The V gene is TRBV4-1, the J gene TRBJ2-7; 10 nucleotides agree with TRBD1. Trimming cost V 4 bases and J 9 bases; bases outside gene matches: 12. The CDR3 contains 15 residues. The V gene's germline CDR1 is MGHRA and CDR2 YSYEKL. The CDR3 sequence is CASSLYSGTGVSQYF. The CDR3 DNA reads TGCGCCAGCAGCCTATACTCCGGGACAGGGGTCTCGCAGTACTTC.

V and J are TRBV28 and TRBJ2-3; 16 positions match TRBD2. The CDR3 length is 16 residues. Germline CDR1 and CDR2: MDHEN and SYDVKM. Unmatched junction bases numbered 4, after V lost 5 bases and J lost 5 bases. The CDR3 coding sequence is TGTGCCAGCAGTCTTGGGACTAGCGGGGGGGAAGATACGCAGTATTTT. Translating gives CASSLGTSGGEDTQYF.

This clone was observed a handful of times. The genes are TRBV5-1 and TRBJ1-4; unclear D gene. This CDR3 spans 14 amino acids. Per germline, CDR1 SGHRS and CDR2 YFSETQ. Trimming pared 4 bases from V and 3 bases from J, leaving 10 bases between. CDR3 coding DNA: TGCGCCAGCAGCGCGGGCCTACCTAATGAAAAACTGTTTTTT. It specifies CASSAGLPNEKLFF.

The gene calls are TRBV25-1 and TRBJ1-5; 7 bases fit TRBD1. From germline, CDR1 is MGHDK and CDR2 SYGVNS. Germline trimming cut 4 bases from V and 1 base from J; bases unmatched to any gene: 1. This CDR3 is 14 amino acids long. CDR3 coding DNA: TGTGCCAGCAGTGTAGGGGGCAGCAATCAGCCCCAGCATTTT. Amino acid sequence: CASSVGGSNQPQHF.

The CDR3 bases are TGTGCCAGTAGTATTTTTCAGGGTCAAGCTTTCTTT. It encodes CASSIFQGQAFF. The chain employs TRBV19 and TRBJ1-1, with D possibly being TRBD1 (5 bases). Per germline, CDR1 LNHDA and CDR2 SQIVND (reference sequence). V was shortened by 3 bases and J by 9 bases, with 11 bases between the two germline ends. The CDR3 length is 12 residues.

This clone has just one count. The CDR3 DNA is TGTGCCAGCAGCCAAGCCGTTTACGAAGCAGGGAACACTGAAGCTTTCTTT. Translation: CASSQAVYEAGNTEAFF. The gene calls are TRBV4-2 and TRBJ1-1; D remains unclear. Germline assignment: CDR1 LGHNA and CDR2 YNFKEQ. The CDR3 covers 17 residues. V dropped 1 base and J dropped 1 base, with 16 bases sitting between them.

The rearrangement links TRBV5-6 to TRBJ2-1; possible D gene TRBD1, 6 bases. Between the trimmed V and J ends, which lost 2 bases and 5 bases, there was a span of 14 bases. This CDR3 region has 15 residues. CDR1 and CDR2 (germline): SGHDT, YYEEEE. The CDR3 nucleotides read TGTGCCAGCAGCTTTACGACAGGATCGGACAATGAGCAGTTCTTC. This encodes CASSFTTGSDNEQFF. The whole variable domain, filled in from reference TRBV5-6 and TRBJ2-1, reads DAGVTQSPTHLIKTRGQQVTLRCSPKSGHDTVSWYQQALGQGPQFIFQYYEEEERQRGNFPDRFSGHQFPNYSSELNVNALLLGDSALYLCASSFTTGSDNEQFFGPGTRLTVL.

The V gene is TRBV9, the J gene TRBJ2-7; D is possibly TRBD1 (6 bases). The V end was cut by 0 bases, the J end by 9 bases, with 13 bases between. CDR1 and CDR2 from the germline V gene are SGDLS and YYNGEE. There are 13 residues in the CDR3. The CDR3 region is CASSVDQGTGQYF. Written as DNA, the CDR3 is TGTGCCAGCAGCGTAGACCAGGGGACGGGGCAGTACTTC.

The chain has TRBV7-8 and TRBJ1-5, with a tentative D call TRBD1 (6 bases). Germline CDR1 reads SGHVS; CDR2 reads FQNEAQ. The CDR3 covers 16 residues. V was shortened by 5 bases and J by 0 bases, with 14 bases between the two germline ends. The CDR3 is CASSPPDRFSNQPQHF. The CDR3 DNA follows: TGTGCCAGCAGCCCACCGGACAGATTTAGCAATCAGCCCCAGCATTTT.

The chain is built from TRBV30 and TRBJ2-2; D uncertain. The length of the CDR3 is 13 residues. The V gene's germline CDR1 is GTSNPN and CDR2 SVGIG (reference sequence). V was cut by 1 base and J by 4 bases, with 7 bases left in between. The CDR3 is CAWSDSGTGELFF. Written as DNA, the CDR3 is TGTGCCTGGAGTGACAGTGGCACCGGGGAGCTGTTTTTT.

V usage is TRBV28 and J usage is TRBJ1-5; 7 nucleotides line up with TRBD1. There are 15 residues in the CDR3. The junction had 5 bases not matched to a gene; V was cut back by 3 bases and J by 3 bases. CDR1 MDHEN and CDR2 SYDVKM come from the germline V gene. The CDR3 here is CASSLRQGDNQPQHF. DNA of the CDR3: TGTGCCAGCAGTTTGCGGCAGGGGGACAATCAGCCCCAGCATTTT.

The rearrangement joins TRBV11-2 to TRBJ2-1; 13 bases match TRBD2. This CDR3 is 16 amino acids long. With 0 bases clipped from V and 8 bases from J, the junction kept 4 bases outside the gene matches. Germline CDR1 is SGHAT and CDR2 is FQNNGV. CDR3 loop: CASSLEGLAGSYEQFF. CDR3 nucleotides: TGTGCCAGCAGCTTAGAGGGACTAGCGGGGTCCTATGAGCAGTTCTTC.

V gene TRBV12-3 or TRBV12-4 combines with J gene TRBJ1-1, with no clear D. Deletions cut 8 bases from V and 2 bases from J, with 9 bases between. The CDR3 is made up of 12 amino acids. CDR3 nucleotides: TGTGCCAGCCGCCTTCTAAACACTGAAGCTTTCTTT. Translated, it gives CASRLLNTEAFF.